This T cell receptor beta chain was captured by sequencing in a study of cytomegalovirus exposure and HLA in healthy donors. General study findings and limits: Earlier analysis found most TCR beta V segments productive about 90% or about 30% of the time. Most subjects' HLA-A and HLA-B alleles were reportedly predicted from TCR beta sequences. An assumption of roughly uniform sequencing depth across donors underlay the presence/absence analyses. Apart from CMV serostatus, no immune exposure information was available.

Per the germline V gene, CDR1 is MNHEY and CDR2 is SMNVEV (reference sequence). V lost 5 bases to trimming and J lost 6 bases; unmatched junction nucleotides: 5. The CDR3 loop spans 13 amino acids. Researchers ran the PCR with 60 Vbeta and 13 Jbeta primers. Assay used: immunoSEQ multiplex PCR; TCRdb lists only in-frame clones, some missing. Of some 85,000 clones in the sample, roughly 80% are singletons; the top ten hold around 2.3%. A note on this clone: What it binds is unknown.

V gene TRBV27 combines with J gene TRBJ1-1; 8 nucleotides align to TRBD1. The sample was PBMCs. This receptor was obtained from a man aged 18-30 years in good health and CMV-seronegative. CDR3: CASSQDREAEAFF. Here the CDR3 DNA reads TGTGCCAGCAGTCAGGACAGGGAAGCTGAAGCTTTCTTT.